The source of this TCR beta chain is a study of cytomegalovirus exposure and HLA in healthy donors. Note on this clone: Its antigen is as yet unknown.

Study observations and caveats: In a later analysis, V- and J-gene trimming of beta chains associated with a DCLRE1C missense variant, replicated independently.

Researchers ran the PCR with 60 Vbeta and 13 Jbeta primers. Sequenced by immunoSEQ multiplex PCR; TCRdb stores in-frame clones only, minus some. The table includes approximately 59,000 clones, more than 75% detected once. This CDR3 has 17 residues. V was pared by 0 bases and J by 4 bases, with 18 bases between. Germline V lookup: CDR1 MGHRA, CDR2 YSYEKL. The TCR sequence derives from a girl aged 10 to 17 in good health and CMV-seropositive. V is TRBV4-1 and J is TRBJ2-5; D possibly corresponds to TRBD2 (5 bases). Sequencing was carried out using PBMCs. This CDR3 reads CASSQDSTFKAGETQYF. DNA of the CDR3: TGCGCCAGCAGCCAAGATAGCACCTTCAAGGCGGGAGAGACCCAGTACTTC.